This note documents a single T cell receptor (beta chain) sequence. Some clones are missing from TCRdb's copy, which holds only in-frame ones; the method was immunoSEQ multiplex PCR. The data show more than 300,000 clones, about 82% seen once. The data belong to a study of blood T cell repertoires in COVID-19. This sequence originates from a woman between 45 and 60 years old with acute or convalescent COVID-19. Sequencing was carried out using peripheral blood.

CDR3 nucleotides: TGTGCCAGCAGCGCTAACTTAAACTACGAGCAGTACTTC. Its protein is CASSANLNYEQYF. This sequence joins TRBV9 and TRBJ2-7; D call uncertain. V was shortened by 3 bases and J by 3 bases, with 10 bases between the two germline ends. The CDR3 is 13 amino acids. In germline, CDR1 is SGDLS, CDR2 YYNGEE.